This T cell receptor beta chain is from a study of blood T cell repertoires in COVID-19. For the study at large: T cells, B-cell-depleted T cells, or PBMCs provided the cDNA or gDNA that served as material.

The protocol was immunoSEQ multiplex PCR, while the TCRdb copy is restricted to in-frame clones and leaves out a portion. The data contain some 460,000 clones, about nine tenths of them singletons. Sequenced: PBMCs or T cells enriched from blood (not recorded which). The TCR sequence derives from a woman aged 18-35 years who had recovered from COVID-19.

The CDR3 reads CASSWSSSYNSPLHF. CDR3 nucleotide sequence: TGTGCCAGCAGTTGGAGTTCTAGCTATAATTCACCCCTCCACTTT. The chain links TRBV27 to TRBJ1-6, with D unresolved. The germline gives CDR1 MNHEY, CDR2 SMNVEV (reference sequence). Trimming left V 4 bases short and J 3 bases short, with 10 bases between. The length of the CDR3 is 15 residues.